This TCR beta chain originates from a study of shared clonotypes between healthy human individuals. The overall study: There were three CD4 naive, three CD4 memory, two CD8 naive and one CD8 memory plates per donor.

Naive CD8 cells were CD45RO-negative, positively selected for CCR7, excluding terminally differentiated effector memory CD45RA+ cells. On this clone: Its antigen is currently unknown.

The sorted-subset replicate PCRs were given around 200 ng DNA, which is 30,000 to 35,000 T cell genomes. Clones were read by immunoSEQ multiplex PCR, and TCRdb kept only the in-frame ones, dropping some. Of 2 million to 2.5 million clones in the sample, under 95% were seen once. In germline, CDR1 is MNHEY, CDR2 SMNVEV (reference sequence). This CDR3 is built from 16 residues. V lost 6 bases and J 0 bases, leaving 15 bases between the germline ends. General study results and limits: Compared with clonotypes that all four donors shared, non-shared clonotypes had lower generation probabilities. The sole specimen, blood, was sampled, and tissue repertoires likely differ.

Sequencing was carried out using naive CD8+ T cells from PBMCs. The gene calls are TRBV27 and TRBJ2-1; D unresolved. This TCR derives from a man between 18 and 29 years old in good health. Some clones in this sample may be carry-over from other donors' samples. DNA of the CDR3: TGTGCCAGCAGGATAGGTACTTATAGCTCCTACAATGAGCAGTTCTTC. This encodes CASRIGTYSSYNEQFF.